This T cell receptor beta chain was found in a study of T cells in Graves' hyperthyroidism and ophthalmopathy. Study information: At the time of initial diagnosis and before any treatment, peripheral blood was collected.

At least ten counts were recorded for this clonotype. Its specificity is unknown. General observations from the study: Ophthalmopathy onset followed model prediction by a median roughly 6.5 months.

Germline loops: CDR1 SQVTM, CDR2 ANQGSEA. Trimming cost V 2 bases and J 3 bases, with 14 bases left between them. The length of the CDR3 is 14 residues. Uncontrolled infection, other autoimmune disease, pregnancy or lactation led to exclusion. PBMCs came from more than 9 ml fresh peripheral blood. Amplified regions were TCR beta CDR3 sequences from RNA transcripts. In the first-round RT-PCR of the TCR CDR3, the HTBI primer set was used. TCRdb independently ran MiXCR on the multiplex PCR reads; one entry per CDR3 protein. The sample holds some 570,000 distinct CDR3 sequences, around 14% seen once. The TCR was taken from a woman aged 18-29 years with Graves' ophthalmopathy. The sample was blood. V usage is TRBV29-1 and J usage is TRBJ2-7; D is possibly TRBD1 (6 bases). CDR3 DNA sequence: TGCAGCGTTGAACTTGACCTAGGGGGCTACGAGCAGTACTTC. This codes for CSVELDLGGYEQYF.